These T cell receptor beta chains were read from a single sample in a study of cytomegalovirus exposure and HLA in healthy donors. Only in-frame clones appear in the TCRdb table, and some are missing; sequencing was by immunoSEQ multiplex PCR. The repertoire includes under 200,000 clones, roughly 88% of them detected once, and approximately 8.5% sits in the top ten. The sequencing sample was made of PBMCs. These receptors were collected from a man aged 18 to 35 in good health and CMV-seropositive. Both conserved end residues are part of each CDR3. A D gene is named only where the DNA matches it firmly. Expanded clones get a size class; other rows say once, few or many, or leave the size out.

CDR3 protein: CASSLRRGAKPQHF; CDR3 DNA: TGCGCCAGCAGCCTCCGCCGGGGGGCTAAGCCCCAGCATTTT; D gene: .; V gene: TRBV23-1; J gene: TRBJ1-5; clone size: .
CDR3 protein: CASSSPDRAGYGYTF; CDR3 DNA: TGTGCCAGCAGTTCCCCCGACAGGGCGGGCTATGGCTACACCTTC; D gene: TRBD1; V gene: TRBV27; J gene: TRBJ1-2; clone size: once
CDR3 protein: CAISETGIDGYTF; CDR3 DNA: TGTGCCATCAGCGAAACAGGGATCGATGGCTACACCTTC; D gene: .; V gene: TRBV10-3; J gene: TRBJ1-2; clone size: once
CDR3 protein: CASSLGASSYEQYF; CDR3 DNA: TGTGCCAGCAGCTTAGGGGCCAGCTCCTACGAGCAGTACTTC; D gene: .; V gene: TRBV11-2; J gene: TRBJ2-7; clone size: .
CDR3 protein: CASFRGERDTQYF; CDR3 DNA: TGTGCCAGCTTCAGGGGTGAACGTGATACGCAGTATTTT; D gene: .; V gene: TRBV2; J gene: TRBJ2-3; clone size: .
CDR3 protein: CASSQVRGAYETQYF; CDR3 DNA: TGTGCCAGCAGCCAAGTTCGGGGGGCCTACGAGACCCAGTACTTC; D gene: .; V gene: TRBV14; J gene: TRBJ2-5; clone size: .
CDR3 protein: CASSLGTSGGYSYNEQFF; CDR3 DNA: TGTGCCAGCAGTCTAGGGACTAGCGGGGGGTACTCCTACAATGAGCAGTTCTTC; D gene: TRBD2; V gene: TRBV27; J gene: TRBJ2-1; clone size: .
CDR3 protein: CASRSPGQNTEAFF; CDR3 DNA: TGTGCCAGCAGGAGCCCTGGACAGAACACTGAAGCTTTCTTT; D gene: .; V gene: TRBV6-5; J gene: TRBJ1-1; clone size: .
CDR3 protein: CASSPGTLRNTIYF; CDR3 DNA: TGCGCCAGCAGCCCCGGGACTCTTAGAAACACCATATATTTT; D gene: .; V gene: TRBV5-1; J gene: TRBJ1-3; clone size: .
CDR3 protein: CASSLEGARGSYEQYF; CDR3 DNA: TGCGCCAGCAGCTTGGAGGGGGCGCGAGGATCCTACGAGCAGTACTTC; D gene: TRBD1; V gene: TRBV5-1; J gene: TRBJ2-7; clone size: .
CDR3 protein: CAWSVQRVVQYF; CDR3 DNA: TGTGCCTGGAGCGTGCAAAGAGTGGTGCAGTATTTT; D gene: .; V gene: TRBV30; J gene: TRBJ2-3; clone size: .
CDR3 protein: CASSSRQSYEQYF; CDR3 DNA: TGTGCCAGCAGCTCCCGACAAAGTTACGAGCAGTACTTC; D gene: .; V gene: TRBV7-6; J gene: TRBJ2-7; clone size: few
CDR3 protein: CASTESSGGWDTQYF; CDR3 DNA: TGTGCCAGTACCGAAAGTAGTGGCGGGTGGGATACGCAGTATTTT; D gene: .; V gene: TRBV19; J gene: TRBJ2-3; clone size: .
CDR3 protein: CASSFEGQETEAFF; CDR3 DNA: TGTGCCAGCAGTTTTGAGGGTCAGGAAACTGAAGCTTTCTTT; D gene: .; V gene: TRBV2; J gene: TRBJ1-1; clone size: .
CDR3 protein: CASSPRSVLTEAFF; CDR3 DNA: TGTGCCAGTAGTCCTAGATCAGTCTTGACTGAAGCTTTCTTT; D gene: .; V gene: TRBV19; J gene: TRBJ1-1; clone size: .
CDR3 protein: CASTGGMIFSGELFF; CDR3 DNA: TGTGCCAGCACCGGAGGGATGATATTCAGCGGGGAGCTGTTTTTT; D gene: .; V gene: TRBV18; J gene: TRBJ2-2; clone size: .
CDR3 protein: CASSRDSGYTF; CDR3 DNA: TGTGCCAGCAGCAGGGACAGTGGCTACACCTTC; D gene: TRBD1; V gene: TRBV2; J gene: TRBJ1-2; clone size: .
CDR3 protein: CASTRIPGDTGELFF; CDR3 DNA: TGCGCCAGCACCAGAATCCCGGGAGACACCGGGGAGCTGTTTTTT; D gene: .; V gene: TRBV5-1; J gene: TRBJ2-2; clone size: .
CDR3 protein: CASSLMTGVDNEQFF; CDR3 DNA: TGCGCCAGCAGCTTGATGACAGGGGTAGACAATGAGCAGTTCTTC; D gene: TRBD1; V gene: TRBV5-1; J gene: TRBJ2-1; clone size: .
CDR3 protein: CASSLAGTRGDTQYF; CDR3 DNA: TGTGCCAGCAGCTTAGCGGGAACTAGAGGGGATACGCAGTATTTT; D gene: .; V gene: TRBV7-2; J gene: TRBJ2-3; clone size: .
CDR3 protein: CASSEGGRADTQYF; CDR3 DNA: TGTGCCAGCAGTGAGGGGGGGCGTGCAGATACGCAGTATTTT; D gene: .; V gene: TRBV6-4; J gene: TRBJ2-3; clone size: .
CDR3 protein: CASSVLEQFGYEQYF; CDR3 DNA: TGTGCCAGCAGCGTATTAGAACAGTTTGGCTACGAGCAGTACTTC; D gene: .; V gene: TRBV9; J gene: TRBJ2-7; clone size: .
CDR3 protein: CASSLRGQVEQFF; CDR3 DNA: TGTGCCAGCAGCCTCAGGGGGCAAGTTGAGCAGTTCTTC; D gene: TRBD1; V gene: TRBV11-3; J gene: TRBJ2-1; clone size: .
CDR3 protein: CASSLMQGSETQYF; CDR3 DNA: TGTGCCAGCAGCTTGATGCAGGGCTCAGAGACCCAGTACTTC; D gene: .; V gene: TRBV7-2; J gene: TRBJ2-5; clone size: .
CDR3 protein: CASSLAAGGHIQYF; CDR3 DNA: TGTGCCAGCAGCTTAGCGGCGGGGGGGCACATTCAGTACTTC; D gene: TRBD2; V gene: TRBV7-2; J gene: TRBJ2-4; clone size: .
CDR3 protein: CASSQPGTGIYGYTF; CDR3 DNA: TGCGCCAGCAGCCAGCCCGGGACAGGGATCTATGGCTACACCTTC; D gene: TRBD1; V gene: TRBV5-1; J gene: TRBJ1-2; clone size: .
CDR3 protein: CSAHRDREQYF; CDR3 DNA: TGCAGTGCTCACAGGGACCGCGAGCAGTACTTC; D gene: .; V gene: TRBV20-1; J gene: TRBJ2-7; clone size: .
CDR3 protein: CSVRTGVETQYF; CDR3 DNA: TGCAGCGTTCGCACGGGTGTGGAGACCCAGTACTTC; D gene: .; V gene: TRBV29-1; J gene: TRBJ2-5; clone size: .
CDR3 protein: CASSLGQGRIYEQYF; CDR3 DNA: TGCGCCAGCAGCCTAGGACAGGGTAGGATCTACGAGCAGTACTTC; D gene: TRBD1; V gene: TRBV5-1; J gene: TRBJ2-7; clone size: .
CDR3 protein: CATSRRGGGSDTQYF; CDR3 DNA: TGTGCCACCAGCAGGCGGGGAGGGGGGTCAGATACGCAGTATTTT; D gene: .; V gene: TRBV15; J gene: TRBJ2-3; clone size: .
CDR3 protein: CSVRGAFF; CDR3 DNA: TGCAGCGTTAGGGGGGCTTTCTTT; D gene: .; V gene: TRBV29-1; J gene: TRBJ1-1; clone size: .
CDR3 protein: CASSSQGTETQYF; CDR3 DNA: TGTGCCAGCAGCTCGCAGGGGACGGAGACCCAGTACTTC; D gene: .; V gene: TRBV5-6; J gene: TRBJ2-5; clone size: once
CDR3 protein: CASSLVAGEGSGTQYF; CDR3 DNA: TGTGCCAGCAGCTTAGTAGCGGGAGAGGGCTCGGGAACCCAGTACTTC; D gene: TRBD2; V gene: TRBV11-2; J gene: TRBJ2-5; clone size: .
CDR3 protein: CASSLVAGGTDTQYF; CDR3 DNA: TGTGCCAGCAGCTTAGTAGCGGGGGGCACAGATACGCAGTATTTT; D gene: TRBD2; V gene: TRBV7-3; J gene: TRBJ2-3; clone size: .
CDR3 protein: CASSRDRDYSPLHF; CDR3 DNA: TGTGCCAGCAGTAGAGACAGGGACTATTCACCCCTCCACTTT; D gene: TRBD1; V gene: TRBV7-9; J gene: TRBJ1-6; clone size: .
CDR3 protein: CASSENGNEKLFF; CDR3 DNA: TGTGCCAGCAGTGAAAACGGTAATGAAAAACTGTTTTTT; D gene: .; V gene: TRBV2; J gene: TRBJ1-4; clone size: .
CDR3 protein: CATSKDRVVTEAFF; CDR3 DNA: TGTGCCACCAGCAAAGACAGGGTCGTCACTGAAGCTTTCTTT; D gene: TRBD1; V gene: TRBV15; J gene: TRBJ1-1; clone size: .
CDR3 protein: CASNIADTQYF; CDR3 DNA: TGTGCCAGCAACATTGCAGATACGCAGTATTTT; D gene: .; V gene: TRBV2; J gene: TRBJ2-3; clone size: .
CDR3 protein: CASSSPGQGPYEQYF; CDR3 DNA: TGTGCCAGCAGCTCGCCGGGACAGGGCCCCTACGAGCAGTACTTC; D gene: TRBD1; V gene: TRBV11-2; J gene: TRBJ2-7; clone size: .
CDR3 protein: CASSGRGLGTDTQYF; CDR3 DNA: TGTGCCAGCAGTGGGAGGGGGCTGGGGACAGATACGCAGTATTTT; D gene: .; V gene: TRBV6-1; J gene: TRBJ2-3; clone size: .
CDR3 protein: CASSSTGNTEAFF; CDR3 DNA: TGTGCCAGCAGTTCGACAGGGAACACTGAAGCTTTCTTT; D gene: .; V gene: TRBV28; J gene: TRBJ1-1; clone size: few
CDR3 protein: CASSLNGENTEAFF; CDR3 DNA: TGCGCCAGCAGCTTGAACGGGGAGAACACTGAAGCTTTCTTT; D gene: .; V gene: TRBV5-1; J gene: TRBJ1-1; clone size: .
CDR3 protein: CASRSTGGEGTQYF; CDR3 DNA: TGTGCCAGCAGATCAACAGGGGGCGAGGGGACCCAGTACTTC; D gene: TRBD1; V gene: TRBV6-5; J gene: TRBJ2-5; clone size: once
CDR3 protein: CASSPGGVPYGYTF; CDR3 DNA: TGTGCCAGCAGCCCGGGGGGGGTCCCCTATGGCTACACCTTC; D gene: .; V gene: TRBV5-4; J gene: TRBJ1-2; clone size: .
CDR3 protein: CAITPSGGDEQFF; CDR3 DNA: TGTGCCATCACCCCTAGCGGGGGCGATGAGCAGTTCTTC; D gene: TRBD2; V gene: TRBV10-3; J gene: TRBJ2-1; clone size: once
CDR3 protein: CASSFSAGETQYF; CDR3 DNA: TGTGCCAGCAGCTTTTCCGCGGGAGAGACCCAGTACTTC; D gene: .; V gene: TRBV5-4; J gene: TRBJ2-5; clone size: .
CDR3 protein: CASSYKAGGRGGTQYF; CDR3 DNA: TGTGCCAGCAGTTACAAGGCGGGGGGCCGGGGTGGGACGCAGTATTTT; D gene: TRBD2; V gene: TRBV6-5; J gene: TRBJ2-3; clone size: .
CDR3 protein: CASSPTLAGGDNEQFF; CDR3 DNA: TGTGCCAGCAGCCCGACGCTAGCGGGGGGCGACAATGAGCAGTTCTTC; D gene: TRBD2; V gene: TRBV7-3; J gene: TRBJ2-1; clone size: .
CDR3 protein: CATRDRGYEQYF; CDR3 DNA: TGTGCCACCAGAGACAGAGGCTACGAGCAGTACTTC; D gene: .; V gene: TRBV27; J gene: TRBJ2-7; clone size: once
CDR3 protein: CASRVKSTEAFF; CDR3 DNA: TGCGCCAGCAGAGTTAAGAGCACTGAAGCTTTCTTT; D gene: .; V gene: TRBV10-2; J gene: TRBJ1-1; clone size: .
CDR3 protein: CASSQEELAGNTGELFF; CDR3 DNA: TGTGCCAGCAGCCAAGAGGAACTAGCGGGGAACACCGGGGAGCTGTTTTTT; D gene: TRBD2; V gene: TRBV14; J gene: TRBJ2-2; clone size: .
CDR3 protein: CASSTGERPFEKLFF; CDR3 DNA: TGTGCCAGCAGCACGGGGGAGCGACCTTTTGAAAAACTGTTTTTT; D gene: .; V gene: TRBV5-4; J gene: TRBJ1-4; clone size: once
CDR3 protein: CASSVGTGVVATNEKLFF; CDR3 DNA: TGTGCCAGCAGTGTCGGCACAGGGGTAGTTGCAACTAATGAAAAACTGTTTTTT; D gene: TRBD1; V gene: TRBV25-1; J gene: TRBJ1-4; clone size: once
CDR3 protein: CASSTRATGTEAFF; CDR3 DNA: TGTGCCAGCAGCACACGGGCCACAGGGACTGAAGCTTTCTTT; D gene: .; V gene: TRBV9; J gene: TRBJ1-1; clone size: .
CDR3 protein: CSASRGIEAFF; CDR3 DNA: TGCAGTGCCTCCCGAGGTATTGAAGCTTTCTTT; D gene: .; V gene: TRBV20-1; J gene: TRBJ1-1; clone size: .
CDR3 protein: CASSEGRGPSSYNEQFF; CDR3 DNA: TGTGCCAGCAGTGAAGGAAGGGGGCCTAGCTCCTACAATGAGCAGTTCTTC; D gene: TRBD1; V gene: TRBV6-1; J gene: TRBJ2-1; clone size: .
CDR3 protein: CASSPGTQFGYTF; CDR3 DNA: TGTGCCAGCAGCCCCGGGACACAGTTTGGCTACACCTTC; D gene: .; V gene: TRBV5-8; J gene: TRBJ1-2; clone size: .
CDR3 protein: CASSEDRGYYGYTF; CDR3 DNA: TGTGCCAGCAGTGAAGATCGGGGGTACTATGGCTACACCTTC; D gene: .; V gene: TRBV2; J gene: TRBJ1-2; clone size: .
CDR3 protein: CASTEWGVQGGELFF; CDR3 DNA: TGTGCCAGCACCGAGTGGGGGGTTCAAGGCGGGGAGCTGTTTTTT; D gene: .; V gene: TRBV6-1; J gene: TRBJ2-2; clone size: .